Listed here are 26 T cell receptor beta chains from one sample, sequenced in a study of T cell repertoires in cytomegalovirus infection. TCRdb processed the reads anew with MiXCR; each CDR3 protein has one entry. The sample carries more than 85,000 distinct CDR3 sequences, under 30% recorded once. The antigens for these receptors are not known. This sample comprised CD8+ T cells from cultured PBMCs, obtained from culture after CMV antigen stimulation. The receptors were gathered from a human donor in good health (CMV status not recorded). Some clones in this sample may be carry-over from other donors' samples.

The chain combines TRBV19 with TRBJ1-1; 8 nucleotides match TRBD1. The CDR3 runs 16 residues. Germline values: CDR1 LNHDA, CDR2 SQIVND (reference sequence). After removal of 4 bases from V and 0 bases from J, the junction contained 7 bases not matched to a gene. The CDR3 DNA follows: TGTGCCAGTAGTAAGGCCCCACAGGGGGTGAACACTGAAGCTTTCTTT. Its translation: CASSKAPQGVNTEAFF.

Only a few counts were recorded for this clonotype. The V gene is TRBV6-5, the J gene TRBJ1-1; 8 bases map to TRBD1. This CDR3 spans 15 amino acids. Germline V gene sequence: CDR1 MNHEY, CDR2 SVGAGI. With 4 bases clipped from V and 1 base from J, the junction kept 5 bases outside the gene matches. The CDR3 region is CASSSGQGQNTEAFF. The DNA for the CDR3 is TGTGCCAGCAGTTCCGGACAGGGCCAGAACACTGAAGCTTTCTTT.

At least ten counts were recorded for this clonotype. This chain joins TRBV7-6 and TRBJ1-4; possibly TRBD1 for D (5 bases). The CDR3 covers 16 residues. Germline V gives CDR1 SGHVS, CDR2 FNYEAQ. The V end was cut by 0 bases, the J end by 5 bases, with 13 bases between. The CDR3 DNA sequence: TGTGCCAGCAGCTTAGCAGCCGGGACGGCGAATGAAAAACTGTTTTTT. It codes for CASSLAAGTANEKLFF.

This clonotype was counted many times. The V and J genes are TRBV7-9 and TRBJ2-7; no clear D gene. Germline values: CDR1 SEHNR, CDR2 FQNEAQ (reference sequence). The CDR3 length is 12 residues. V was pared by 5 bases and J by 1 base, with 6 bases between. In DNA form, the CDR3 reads TGTGCCAGCAGCCCCCTGTCCTACGAGCAGTACTTC. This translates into CASSPLSYEQYF.

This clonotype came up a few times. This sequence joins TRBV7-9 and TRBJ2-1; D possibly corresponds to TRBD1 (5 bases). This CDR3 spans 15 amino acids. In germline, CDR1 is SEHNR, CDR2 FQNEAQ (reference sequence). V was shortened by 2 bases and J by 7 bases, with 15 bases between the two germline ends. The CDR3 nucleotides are TGTGCCAGCAGCTTATCAGGGATCCCCGGTAATGAGCAGTTCTTC. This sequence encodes CASSLSGIPGNEQFF. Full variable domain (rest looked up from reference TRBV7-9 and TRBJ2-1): DTGVSQNPRHKITKRGQNVTFRCDPISEHNRLYWYRQTLGQGPEFLTYFQNEAQLEKSRLLSDRFSAERPKGSFSTLEIQRTEQGDSAMYLCASSLSGIPGNEQFFGPGTRLTVL.

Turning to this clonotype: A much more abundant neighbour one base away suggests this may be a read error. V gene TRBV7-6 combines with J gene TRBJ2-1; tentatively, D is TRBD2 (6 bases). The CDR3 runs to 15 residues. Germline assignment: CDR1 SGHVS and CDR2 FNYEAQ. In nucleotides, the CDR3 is TGTGCCAGCAGCCGGGAGCCGGGACGGCACAATGAGCAGCTCTTC. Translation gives CASSREPGRHNEQLF.

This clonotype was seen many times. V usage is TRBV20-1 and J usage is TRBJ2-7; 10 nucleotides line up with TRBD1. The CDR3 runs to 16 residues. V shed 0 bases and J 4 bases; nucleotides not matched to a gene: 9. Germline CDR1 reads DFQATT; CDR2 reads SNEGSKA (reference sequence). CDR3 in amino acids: CSARDGSGQGWYEQYF. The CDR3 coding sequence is TGCAGTGCTAGAGATGGCTCGGGACAGGGGTGGTACGAGCAGTACTTC.

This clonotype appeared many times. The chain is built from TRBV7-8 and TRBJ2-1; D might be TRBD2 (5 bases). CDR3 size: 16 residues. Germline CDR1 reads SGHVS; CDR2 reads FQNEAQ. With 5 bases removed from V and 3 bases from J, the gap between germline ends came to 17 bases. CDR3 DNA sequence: TGTGCCAGCAGCCTCTACGAGAGGGCGCGCTACAATGAGCAGTTCTTC. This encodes CASSLYERARYNEQFF.

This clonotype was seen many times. Here the CDR3 reads CASSRGQEIGQPQHF. CDR3 nucleotides: TGTGCCAGCAGCCGAGGACAGGAGATAGGGCAGCCCCAGCATTTT. The V call is TRBV7-2, the J call TRBJ1-5; 7 bases match TRBD1. The CDR3 is 15 amino acids. Germline-derived CDR1 and CDR2 are SGHTA and FQGNSA. The junction had 11 bases not matched to a gene; V was cut back by 5 bases and J by 7 bases. The full variable domain, rest sourced from reference TRBV7-2 and TRBJ1-5, is GAGVSQSPSNKVTEKGKDVELRCDPISGHTALYWYRQSLGQGLEFLIYFQGNSAPDKSGLPSDRFSAERTGGSVSTLTIQRTQQEDSAVYLCASSRGQEIGQPQHFGDGTRLSIL.

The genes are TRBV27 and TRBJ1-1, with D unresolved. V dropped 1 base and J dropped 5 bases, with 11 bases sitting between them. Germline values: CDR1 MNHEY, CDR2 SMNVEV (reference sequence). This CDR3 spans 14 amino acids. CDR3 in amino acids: CASSLLEADTEAFF. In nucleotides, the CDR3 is TGTGCCAGCAGTTTATTAGAGGCAGATACTGAAGCTTTCTTT.

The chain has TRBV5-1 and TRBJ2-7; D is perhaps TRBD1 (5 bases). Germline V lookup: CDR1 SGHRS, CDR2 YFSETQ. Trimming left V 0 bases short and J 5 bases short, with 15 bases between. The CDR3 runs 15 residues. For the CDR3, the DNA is TGCGCCAGCAGCTTGGAGGGGCAGGGTCGCGACGAGCAGTACTTC. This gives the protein CASSLEGQGRDEQYF.

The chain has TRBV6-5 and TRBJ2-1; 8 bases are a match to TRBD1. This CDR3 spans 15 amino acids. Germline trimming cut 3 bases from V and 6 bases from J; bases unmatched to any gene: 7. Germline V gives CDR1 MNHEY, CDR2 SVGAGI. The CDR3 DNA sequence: TGTGCCAGCAGTTATCTGGACAGGGCAAGCAATGAGCAGTTCTTC. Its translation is CASSYLDRASNEQFF.

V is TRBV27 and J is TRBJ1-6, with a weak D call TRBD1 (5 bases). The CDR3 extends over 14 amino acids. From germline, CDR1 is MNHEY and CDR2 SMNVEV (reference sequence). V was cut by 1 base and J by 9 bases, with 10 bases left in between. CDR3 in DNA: TGTGCCAGCAGTTTATACCAGGGTAGTTCACCCCTCCACTTT. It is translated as CASSLYQGSSPLHF.

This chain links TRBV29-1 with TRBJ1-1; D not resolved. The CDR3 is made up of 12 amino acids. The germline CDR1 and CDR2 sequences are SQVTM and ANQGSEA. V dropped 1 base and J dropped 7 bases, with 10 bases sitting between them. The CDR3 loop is CSVEVSAGEAFF. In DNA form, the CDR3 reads TGCAGCGTTGAAGTTTCGGCTGGTGAAGCTTTCTTT.

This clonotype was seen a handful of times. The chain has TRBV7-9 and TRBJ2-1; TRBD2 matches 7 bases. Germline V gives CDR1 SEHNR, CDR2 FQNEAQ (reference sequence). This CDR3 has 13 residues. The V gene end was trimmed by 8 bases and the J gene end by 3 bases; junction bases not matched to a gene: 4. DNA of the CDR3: TGTGCCAGCGGGGGGGGGAGCTACAATGAGCAGTTCTTC. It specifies CASGGGSYNEQFF.

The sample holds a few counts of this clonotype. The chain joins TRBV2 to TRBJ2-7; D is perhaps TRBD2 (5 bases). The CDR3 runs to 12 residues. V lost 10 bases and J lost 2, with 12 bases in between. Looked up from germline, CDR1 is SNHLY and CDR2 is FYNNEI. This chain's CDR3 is CAIYVGTYEQYF. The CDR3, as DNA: TGTGCCATCTACGTCGGGACCTACGAGCAGTACTTC.

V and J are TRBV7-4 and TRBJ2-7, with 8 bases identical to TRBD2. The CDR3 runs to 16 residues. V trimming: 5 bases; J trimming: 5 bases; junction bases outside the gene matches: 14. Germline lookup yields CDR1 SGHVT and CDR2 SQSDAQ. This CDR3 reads CASSARGSGGVDEQYF. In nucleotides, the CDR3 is TGTGCCAGCAGCGCCCGGGGAAGCGGGGGTGTCGACGAGCAGTACTTC.

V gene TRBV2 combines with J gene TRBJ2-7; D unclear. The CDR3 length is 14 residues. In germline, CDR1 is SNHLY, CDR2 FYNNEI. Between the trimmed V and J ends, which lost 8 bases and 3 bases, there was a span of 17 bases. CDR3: CASVDGMRSYEQYF. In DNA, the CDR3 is TGTGCCAGCGTAGACGGAATGCGAAGCTACGAGCAGTACTTC.

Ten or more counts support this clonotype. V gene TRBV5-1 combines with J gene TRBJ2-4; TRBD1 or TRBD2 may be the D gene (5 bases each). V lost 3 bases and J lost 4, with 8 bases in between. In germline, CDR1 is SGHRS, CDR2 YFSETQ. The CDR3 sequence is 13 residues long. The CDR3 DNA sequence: TGCGCCAGCAGCTGGGACGGAAAAAACATTCAGTACTTC. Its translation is CASSWDGKNIQYF.

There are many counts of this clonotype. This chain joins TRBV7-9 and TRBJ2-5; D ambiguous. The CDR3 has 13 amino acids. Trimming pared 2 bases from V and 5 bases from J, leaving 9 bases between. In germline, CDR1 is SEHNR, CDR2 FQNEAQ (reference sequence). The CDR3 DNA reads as TGTGCCAGCAGCTTACTGCAAGGGGAGACCCAGTACTTC. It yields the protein CASSLLQGETQYF.

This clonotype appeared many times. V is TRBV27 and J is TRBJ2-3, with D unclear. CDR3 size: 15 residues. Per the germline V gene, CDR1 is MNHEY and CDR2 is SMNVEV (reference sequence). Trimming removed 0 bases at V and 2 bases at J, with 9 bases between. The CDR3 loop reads CASSLSIAATDTQYF. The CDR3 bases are TGTGCCAGCAGTTTATCGATAGCCGCCACAGATACGCAGTATTTT.

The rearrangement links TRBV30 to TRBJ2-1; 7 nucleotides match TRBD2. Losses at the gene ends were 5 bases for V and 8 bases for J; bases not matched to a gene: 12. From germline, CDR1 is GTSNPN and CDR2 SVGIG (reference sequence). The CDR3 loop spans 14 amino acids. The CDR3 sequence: CAWAKAAGWDEQFF. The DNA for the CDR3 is TGTGCCTGGGCCAAAGCAGCGGGGTGGGATGAGCAGTTCTTC. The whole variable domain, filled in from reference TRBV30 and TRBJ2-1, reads SQTIHQWPATLVQPVGSPLSLECTVEGTSNPNLYWYRQAAGRGLQLLFYSVGIGQISSEVPQNLSASRPQDRQFILSSKKLLLSDSGFYLCAWAKAAGWDEQFFGPGTRLTVL.

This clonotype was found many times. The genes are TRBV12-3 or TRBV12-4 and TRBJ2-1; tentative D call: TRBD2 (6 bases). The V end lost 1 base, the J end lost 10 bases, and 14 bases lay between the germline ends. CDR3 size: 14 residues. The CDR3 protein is CASSLDGRGGEQFF. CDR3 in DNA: TGTGCCAGCAGTTTAGATGGTCGTGGGGGGGAGCAGTTCTTC.

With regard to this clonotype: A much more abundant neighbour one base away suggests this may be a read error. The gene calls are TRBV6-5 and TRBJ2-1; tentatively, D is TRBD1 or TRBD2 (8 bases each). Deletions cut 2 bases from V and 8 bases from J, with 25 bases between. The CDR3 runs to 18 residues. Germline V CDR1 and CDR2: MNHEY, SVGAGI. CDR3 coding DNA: TGTGCCAGCAGTTACAGGACTAGCAGGGGGCACCTTACTGATGAGCAGTTCTTC. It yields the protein CASSYRTSRGHLTDEQFF.

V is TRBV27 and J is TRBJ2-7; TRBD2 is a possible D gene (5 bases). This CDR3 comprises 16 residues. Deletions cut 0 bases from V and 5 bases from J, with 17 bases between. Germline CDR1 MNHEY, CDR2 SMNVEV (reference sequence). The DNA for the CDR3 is TGTGCCAGCAGTTTATCCCCCTCGGGATCTCTTAACGAGCAGTACTTC. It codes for CASSLSPSGSLNEQYF.

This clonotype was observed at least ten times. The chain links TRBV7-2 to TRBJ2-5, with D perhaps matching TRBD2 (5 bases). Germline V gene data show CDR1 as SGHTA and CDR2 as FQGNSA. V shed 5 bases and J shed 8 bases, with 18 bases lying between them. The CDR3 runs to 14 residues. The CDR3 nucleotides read TGTGCCAGCAGCCTGCTTGACTACGAGGGAACCCAGTACTTC. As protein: CASSLLDYEGTQYF.